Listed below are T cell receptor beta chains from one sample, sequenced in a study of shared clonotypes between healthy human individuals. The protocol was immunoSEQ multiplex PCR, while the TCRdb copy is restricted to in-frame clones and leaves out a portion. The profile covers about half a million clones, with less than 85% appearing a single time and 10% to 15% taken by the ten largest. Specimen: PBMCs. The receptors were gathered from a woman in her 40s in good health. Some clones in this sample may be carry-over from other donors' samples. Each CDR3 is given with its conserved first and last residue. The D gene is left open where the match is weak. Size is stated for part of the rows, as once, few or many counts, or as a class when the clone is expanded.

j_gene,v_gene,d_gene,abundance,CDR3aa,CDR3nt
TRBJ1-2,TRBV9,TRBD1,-,CASSAYRGSYTF,TGTGCCAGCAGCGCATACAGGGGTAGCTACACCTTC
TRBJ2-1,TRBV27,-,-,CASSTHRVSDNEQFF,TGTGCCAGCAGTACCCACCGGGTTTCCGACAATGAGCAGTTCTTC
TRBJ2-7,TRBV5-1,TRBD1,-,CASNMLTGGDYEQYF,TGCGCCAGCAACATGTTGACAGGGGGAGACTACGAGCAGTACTTC
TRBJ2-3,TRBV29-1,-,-,CSVEDLGPAGTDTQYF,TGCAGCGTTGAAGATCTGGGCCCGGCGGGCACAGATACGCAGTATTTT
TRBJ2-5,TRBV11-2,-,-,CASSYSNGETQYF,TGTGCCAGCAGCTATTCTAACGGGGAGACCCAGTACTTC
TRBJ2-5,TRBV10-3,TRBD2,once,CAIASELAGAETQYF,TGTGCCATCGCCTCGGAACTAGCGGGAGCAGAGACCCAGTACTTC
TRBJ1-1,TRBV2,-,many,CASSLQGTEAFF,TGTGCCAGCAGTTTGCAGGGCACCGAAGCTTTCTTT
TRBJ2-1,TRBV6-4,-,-,CASSLNAEYNEQFF,TGTGCCAGCAGTCTTAACGCTGAGTACAATGAGCAGTTCTTC
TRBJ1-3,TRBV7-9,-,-,CASSINREWGNTIYF,TGTGCCAGCAGCATCAACAGGGAGTGGGGAAACACCATATATTTT
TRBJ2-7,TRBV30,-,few,CAWSVSSPSGQYF,TGTGCCTGGAGTGTCTCTTCCCCCTCCGGGCAGTACTTC
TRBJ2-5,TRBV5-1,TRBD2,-,CASSLNLAGQETQYF,TGCGCCAGCAGCTTGAATCTAGCGGGACAAGAGACCCAGTACTTC
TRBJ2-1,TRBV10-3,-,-,CAFSVGEGGNEQFF,TGTGCCTTCTCAGTAGGGGAGGGGGGCAATGAGCAGTTCTTC
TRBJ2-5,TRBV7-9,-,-,CASSPSGQETQYF,TGTGCCAGCAGCCCTAGTGGGCAAGAGACCCAGTACTTC
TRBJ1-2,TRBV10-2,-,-,CASSDWQTYYGYTF,TGCGCCAGCAGTGATTGGCAGACCTACTATGGCTACACCTTC
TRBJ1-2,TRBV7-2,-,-,CASSLAGTFFRGYGYTF,TGTGCCAGCAGCTTGGCCGGGACCTTCTTTCGGGGCTATGGCTACACCTTC
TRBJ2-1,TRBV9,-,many,CASSPGIRAGDNEQFF,TGTGCCAGCAGCCCAGGAATCAGGGCTGGGGACAATGAGCAGTTCTTC
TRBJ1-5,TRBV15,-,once,CATSTTTPTSNQPQHF,TGTGCCACCAGCACCACAACACCTACCTCCAATCAGCCCCAGCATTTT
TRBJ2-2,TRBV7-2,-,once,CASSETTDPGTGELFF,TGTGCCAGCAGCGAAACAACGGACCCCGGGACCGGGGAGCTGTTTTTT
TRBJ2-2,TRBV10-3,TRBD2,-,CAILAGGPNTGELFF,TGTGCCATCTTAGCGGGAGGGCCGAACACCGGGGAGCTGTTTTTT
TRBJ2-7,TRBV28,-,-,CASSPRGQTVYYEQYF,TGTGCCAGCAGCCCTCGCGGACAGACAGTCTACTACGAGCAGTACTTC
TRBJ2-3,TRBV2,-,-,CASTPGTRVDTQYF,TGTGCCAGCACTCCCGGGACTCGAGTAGATACGCAGTATTTT